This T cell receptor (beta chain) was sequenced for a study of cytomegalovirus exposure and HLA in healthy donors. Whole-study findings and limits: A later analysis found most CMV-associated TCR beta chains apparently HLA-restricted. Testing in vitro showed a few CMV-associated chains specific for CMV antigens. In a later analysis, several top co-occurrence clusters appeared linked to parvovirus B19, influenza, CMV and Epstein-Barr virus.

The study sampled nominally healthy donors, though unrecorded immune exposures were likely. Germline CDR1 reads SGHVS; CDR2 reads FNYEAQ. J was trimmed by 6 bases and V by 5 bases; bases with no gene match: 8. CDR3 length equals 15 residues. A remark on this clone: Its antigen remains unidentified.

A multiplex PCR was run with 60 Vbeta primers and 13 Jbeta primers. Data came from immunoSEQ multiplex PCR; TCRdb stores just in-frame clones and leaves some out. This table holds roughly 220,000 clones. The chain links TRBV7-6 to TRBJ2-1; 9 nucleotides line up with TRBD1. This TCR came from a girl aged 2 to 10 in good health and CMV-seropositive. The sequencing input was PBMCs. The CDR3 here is CASSPPGTGFNEQFF. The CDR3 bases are TGTGCCAGCAGCCCCCCCGGGACAGGGTTCAATGAGCAGTTCTTC.